This T cell receptor (beta chain) was identified during a study of Graves' ophthalmopathy and Graves' hyperthyroidism. Study-level information: The study drew peripheral blood at initial diagnosis, before any treatment.

Amplifying from RNA transcripts, the study obtained TCR beta CDR3 regions. HTBI-primed first-round RT-PCR preceded second-round multiplex PCR. TCRdb reprocessed the multiplex PCR reads via MiXCR and lists one record per CDR3 protein. Seen here are some 360,000 distinct CDR3 sequences, roughly 15% observed once, and the top ten hold roughly 2.4%. There are many counts of this clonotype. Antigen specificity is unknown. Study results and caveats: Stable hyperthyroidism and ophthalmopathy were told apart by a 13-signature model, which achieved 85% to 90% sensitivity and around 80% specificity.

Orbital computed tomography, together with clinical symptoms, serum thyroxine, TRAb and thyroid ultrasound, was used for diagnosis. CDR1 MNHEY and CDR2 SVGEGT come from the germline V gene. Trimming took 8 bases from V and 3 from J; bases not matched to a gene: 4. This CDR3 contains 14 residues. The specimen was peripheral blood. The origin of this receptor is an adult woman with stable Graves' hyperthyroidism. The V gene is TRBV6-2 or TRBV6-3, the J gene TRBJ2-2, with 9 bases lining up with TRBD1. The CDR3 protein is CASRTGVDTGELFF. Written as DNA, the CDR3 is TGTGCCAGCCGGACAGGGGTAGACACCGGGGAGCTGTTTTTT.